One sample yielded the 23 T cell receptor beta chains listed below, sequenced in a study of regulatory T cells in long-lasting Graves disease. Investigators prepared the TCR beta libraries by applying iRepertoire HTBI primers and Arm-PCR of CDR3 regions. From the multiplex PCR reads, TCRdb called clonotypes with MiXCR, one entry per CDR3 protein. The top ten hold more than 20% of the sample, which has approximately 250,000 distinct CDR3 sequences, 18% seen once. Time point noted: newly diagnosed GD, antithyroid drugs for less than 3 months. With RNA extracted from PBMCs as input, the TCR library was made. Sequenced here: peripheral blood mononuclear cells (PBMCs), sampled at new diagnosis, from a patient treated with antithyroid drugs. The receptors were gathered from a female donor with Graves disease.

To note about this clonotype: A much larger clone sits a single nucleotide away, making a read error possible. The chain carries TRBV29-1 and TRBJ2-3, with 9 nucleotides matching TRBD2. The CDR3 sequence is 13 residues long. From germline, CDR1 is SQVTM and CDR2 ANQGSEA. CDR3 nucleotides: TGCACCTTCCTAGCGGGGAGCACAGGTACGCAGTATTTT. Translated: CTFLAGSTGTQYF.

This clonotype was seen ten or more times. CDR3 loop: CASRPSNRSSLSGANVLTF. The CDR3 DNA follows: TGTGCCAGCAGACCTTCGAACAGGAGTTCCCTCTCTGGGGCCAACGTCCTGACTTTC. The chain uses TRBV12-3 or TRBV12-4 and TRBJ2-6; TRBD1 might be the D (5 bases). This CDR3 spans 19 amino acids. The germline V and J ends were trimmed by 6 bases and 0 bases, with 21 bases remaining between them.

This clonotype was detected many times. J is TRBJ2-5 and V is TRBV30, with no clear D. V gave up 0 bases and J gave up 5 bases, with 7 bases separating them. The CDR3 loop spans 12 amino acids. Germline CDR1 and CDR2: GTSNPN and SVGIG (reference sequence). DNA of the CDR3: TGTGCCTGGAGTGTATACGGGGAGACCCAGTACTTC. Encoded protein: CAWSVYGETQYF.

This clonotype was detected a few times. V usage is TRBV6-5 and J usage is TRBJ1-1, with unresolved D. Germline-derived CDR1 and CDR2 are MNHEY and SVGAGI. The CDR3 extends over 12 amino acids. Trimming removed 4 bases from V and 5 bases from J, with 8 bases in between. CDR3 nucleotides: TGTGCCAGCAGTTCTTTTGGTACTGAAGCTTTCTTT. Its protein is CASSSFGTEAFF.

As to this clonotype: One junction end disagrees with the germline gene, perhaps due to a read error. The chain links TRBV9 to TRBJ2-3; TRBD2 matches at 15 bases. Germline V gene data show CDR1 as SGDLS and CDR2 as YYNGEE. This CDR3 region has 17 residues. This chain's CDR3 is CASSPRGGLAGGDMQYF. CDR3 nucleotides: TGTGCCAGCAGCCCGAGGGGGGGACTAGCGGGAGGTGATATGCAGTATTTT.

This clonotype was recorded at least ten times. The chain has TRBV20-1 and TRBJ2-5; 8 bases are shared with TRBD1. Germline CDR1 DFQATT, CDR2 SNEGSKA (reference sequence). Germline trimming cut 2 bases from V and 4 bases from J; bases unmatched to any gene: 3. This CDR3 is built from 13 residues. In DNA form, the CDR3 reads TGCAGTGCTAGAAGACAGGGGACAGAGACCCAGTACTTC. Protein: CSARRQGTETQYF.

At least ten counts were recorded for this clonotype. The rearrangement links TRBV14 to TRBJ2-7; 10 positions agree with TRBD2. V lost 3 bases to trimming and J lost 5 bases; unmatched junction nucleotides: 7. The CDR3 consists of 15 residues. CDR1 is SGHDN and CDR2 is FVKESK in the germline V gene. The CDR3 DNA is TGTGCCAGCAGCCAGTACTTAGCGGGAGGTCACGAGCAGTACTTC. Protein product: CASSQYLAGGHEQYF.

This clonotype has ten or more counts. The rearrangement links TRBV6-2 or TRBV6-3 to TRBJ2-3; maybe TRBD2 (6 bases). This CDR3 has 16 amino acids. Per the germline V gene, CDR1 is MNHEY and CDR2 is SVGEGT. Trimming cost V 7 bases and J 2 bases, with 19 bases left between them. DNA for the CDR3: TGTGCCAGCACCCCGACGGGACTCGCCTACACAGATACGCAGTATTTT. This encodes CASTPTGLAYTDTQYF.

At least ten counts were recorded for this clonotype. V gene TRBV20-1 combines with J gene TRBJ2-7; D unresolved. Trimming cost V 1 base and J 0 bases, with 10 bases left between them. CDR1 DFQATT and CDR2 SNEGSKA come from the germline V gene (reference sequence). CDR3 length equals 14 residues. CDR3 residues: CSARAPTFSYEQYF. The DNA for the CDR3 is TGCAGTGCTAGAGCCCCGACCTTCTCCTACGAGCAGTACTTC.

This clonotype was seen repeatedly, ten times or more. The chain joins TRBV12-3 or TRBV12-4 to TRBJ2-1; D call uncertain. The CDR3 runs 11 residues. V gave up 6 bases and J gave up 9 bases, with 9 bases separating them. The CDR3 protein is CASSPEREQFF. The CDR3 DNA follows: TGTGCCAGCAGCCCTGAGCGTGAGCAGTTCTTC.

This clonotype has at least ten counts. The chain joins TRBV20-1 to TRBJ2-3; 10 positions agree with TRBD1. The CDR3 has 14 residues. Per germline, CDR1 DFQATT and CDR2 SNEGSKA (reference sequence). Trimming removed 5 bases from V and 4 bases from J; junction bases left unmatched: 6. This chain's CDR3 is CSAPGTGDSDTQYF. The DNA for the CDR3 is TGCAGTGCTCCCGGGACAGGGGATTCAGATACGCAGTATTTT.

This clonotype was found a few times. V is TRBV3-1 and J is TRBJ2-7; 7 bases align to TRBD2. J lost 3 bases, V lost 4 bases, and 6 bases had no gene match. The CDR3 length is 14 residues. CDR1 is LGHDT and CDR2 is YNNKEL in the germline V gene (reference sequence). The chain's CDR3 is CASSRRTRGYEQYF. The CDR3 nucleotides are TGTGCCAGCAGCCGGCGGACTAGAGGCTACGAGCAGTACTTC.

This clonotype was picked up many times. V and J are TRBV28 and TRBJ2-4; D might be TRBD1 or TRBD2, each matching 6 bases. V dropped 4 bases and J dropped 1 base, with 11 bases sitting between them. Per the germline V gene, CDR1 is MDHEN and CDR2 is SYDVKM. The CDR3 is made up of 15 amino acids. The CDR3 region has the DNA TGTGCCAGCAGTTCGGGGGCAGGGGCCAAAAACATTCAGTACTTC. Translation gives CASSSGAGAKNIQYF.

This clonotype was picked up many times. This sequence joins TRBV20-1 and TRBJ2-1; 8 bases agree with TRBD2. Trimming removed 1 base from V and 4 bases from J; junction bases left unmatched: 9. Germline-derived CDR1 and CDR2 are DFQATT and SNEGSKA (reference sequence). The CDR3 covers 16 residues. The DNA for the CDR3 is TGCAGTGCTAGAGTCCGGGAGGGCCGAAGGTACAATGAGCAGTTCTTC. Translated, it gives CSARVREGRRYNEQFF.

This clonotype was detected ten times or more. The V call is TRBV7-2, the J call TRBJ2-2, with TRBD2 identical over 10 bases. Trimming cost V 5 bases and J 7 bases; bases outside gene matches: 7. Germline V gene sequence: CDR1 SGHTA, CDR2 FQGNSA. The CDR3 is made up of 15 amino acids. The CDR3 loop is CASSILAGALGELFF. The CDR3 DNA reads TGTGCCAGCAGCATTCTAGCGGGAGCTCTCGGGGAGCTGTTTTTT. The complete variable domain, with remaining parts taken from reference TRBV7-2 and TRBJ2-2, reads GAGVSQSPSNKVTEKGKDVELRCDPISGHTALYWYRQSLGQGLEFLIYFQGNSAPDKSGLPSDRFSAERTGGSVSTLTIQRTQQEDSAVYLCASSILAGALGELFFGEGSRLTVL.

This clonotype was seen ten or more times. The gene calls are TRBV2 and TRBJ2-6; D possibly corresponds to TRBD1 (5 bases). V was shortened by 3 bases and J by 3 bases, with 12 bases between the two germline ends. The CDR3 has 16 amino acids. Germline assignment: CDR1 SNHLY and CDR2 FYNNEI. CDR3: CASSERLGVGANVLTF. The CDR3 coding sequence is TGTGCCAGCAGTGAGAGGTTAGGGGTTGGGGCCAACGTCCTGACTTTC.

About this clonotype: Being one base from a much bigger clone, this may be a read error. V gene TRBV11-2 combines with J gene TRBJ1-4; D is possibly TRBD1 (5 bases). This CDR3 is built from 17 residues. Germline loops: CDR1 SGHAT, CDR2 FQNNGV. This CDR3 reads CASNLPTGRDLGEKLFF. The CDR3, as DNA: TGTGCCAGCAACTTACCGACGGGGCGGGATTTAGGTGAAAAACTGTTTTTT.

As for this clonotype: This clone may be a read error of a much larger clone one base away. The chain uses TRBV20-1 and TRBJ2-1; D is perhaps TRBD1 or TRBD2 (5 bases each). Germline assignment: CDR1 DFQATT and CDR2 SNEGSKA (reference sequence). The length of the CDR3 is 12 residues. V lost 3 bases to trimming and J lost 4 bases, with 7 bases between them. The CDR3 DNA follows: TGCAGTGCTAGCGGGACGTACAATGAGCAGTTCTTC. It translates to CSASGTYNEQFF.

This clonotype occurred many times. The chain joins TRBV4-1 to TRBJ1-5, with TRBD1 matching over 8 bases. CDR3 size: 16 residues. With 0 bases clipped from V and 1 base from J, the junction kept 2 bases outside the gene matches. Looked up from germline, CDR1 is MGHRA and CDR2 is YSYEKL. The CDR3 coding sequence is TGCGCCAGCAGCCAAGATGGACAGGGAAGCAATCAGCCCCAGCATTTT. Protein sequence: CASSQDGQGSNQPQHF.

The sample holds many counts of this clonotype. This chain joins TRBV30 and TRBJ1-6; no clear D. The CDR3 is made up of 13 amino acids. Trimming shortened V by 8 bases and J by 8 bases, and 16 bases separated the two germline ends. Germline V CDR1 and CDR2: GTSNPN, SVGIG (reference sequence). The CDR3 loop is CASHARGDSPLHF. The CDR3, as DNA: TGTGCCAGCCACGCCAGAGGAGATTCACCCCTCCACTTT.

V is TRBV25-1 and J is TRBJ2-2, with 9 bases identical to TRBD1. The CDR3 is made up of 16 amino acids. Germline trimming cut 1 base from V and 1 base from J; bases unmatched to any gene: 1. CDR1 and CDR2 from the germline V gene are MGHDK and SYGVNS. CDR3: CASSESGQGNTGELFF. CDR3 sequence (DNA): TGTGCCAGCAGTGAATCGGGACAGGGGAACACCGGGGAGCTGTTTTTT.

This clonotype was seen ten or more times. The chain uses TRBV6-1 and TRBJ2-3; 7 bases agree with TRBD1. V gave up 8 bases and J gave up 4 bases; unmatched junction bases: 6. CDR1 and CDR2 (germline): MNHNS, SASEGT. There are 13 residues in the CDR3. CDR3 loop: CASGVDRADTQYF. The CDR3 DNA follows: TGTGCCAGCGGCGTAGACAGGGCAGATACGCAGTATTTT.

The genes are TRBV20-1 and TRBJ2-3; 11 bases align to TRBD1. This CDR3 contains 17 residues. V lost 0 bases, J lost 7 bases, and 12 bases stayed unmatched. Germline assignment: CDR1 DFQATT and CDR2 SNEGSKA (reference sequence). CDR3 sequence (DNA): TGCAGTGCTAGAGAGGGGACAGGGGGTCTCAAGACAAATACGCAGTATTTT. This sequence encodes CSAREGTGGLKTNTQYF.